A single T cell receptor (beta chain) is shown here with its context. Its antigen is currently unknown. This specimen belongs to a study of beta chain features in type 1 diabetes. Study in general: All samples yielded roughly 110 million examined sorted cells.

CDR3 length: 14 residues. V was pared by 6 bases and J by 5 bases, with 15 bases between. Germline V gene lookup returns CDR1 MNHEY and CDR2 SVGAGI. Findings and limits, study-wide: Equally in patients and controls, PCR might preferentially amplify shorter templates. In every one of the four CD4+ subsets, TCRB CDR3s were moderately but significantly shorter in Type 1 diabetes patients.

The investigators reverse transcribed all of the isolated RNA, so they sequenced expressed TCRB transcripts. The table came from immunoSEQ multiplex PCR; TCRdb's copy has only in-frame clones and leaves some out. The repertoire holds 600,000 or so clones, with 9.5% to 15% as singletons. This TCR derives from a man in his thirties or forties with type 1 diabetes. This chain uses TRBV6-5 with TRBJ2-3; D remains unclear. The sequenced sample consisted of naive CD4+ T cells from blood. In nucleotides, the CDR3 is TGTGCCAGCAGCCCGGGTCTGGACCGAGATACGCAGTATTTT. This sequence encodes CASSPGLDRDTQYF.